These 19 T cell receptor beta chains originate from one sample sequenced in a study of blood T cell repertoires in COVID-19. Measured with immunoSEQ multiplex PCR; TCRdb has only the in-frame clones, and not every one. The sample carries about 50,000 clones, approximately 82% recorded once. The sample consisted of peripheral blood. The receptors were gathered from a woman at least 80 years old with acute or convalescent COVID-19.

This chain links TRBV27 with TRBJ1-4; D remains ambiguous. This CDR3 is 16 amino acids long. Per germline, CDR1 MNHEY and CDR2 SMNVEV (reference sequence). V lost 6 bases, J lost 3 bases, and 17 bases lay in between. The CDR3 spells CASRPILKSSNEKLFF. The CDR3 bases are TGTGCCAGCAGACCTATTCTTAAGTCGTCTAATGAAAAACTGTTTTTT.

V is TRBV2 and J is TRBJ1-2; the D is unclear. Germline assignment: CDR1 SNHLY and CDR2 FYNNEI. Trimming left V 2 bases short and J 5 bases short, with 12 bases between. CDR3 length equals 14 residues. The CDR3 nucleotides are TGTGCCAGCAGTGAAAGGCCGAGGATATATGGCTACACCTTC. Residues: CASSERPRIYGYTF.

The chain recombines TRBV5-4 with TRBJ1-6; the match to TRBD1 covers 8 bases. Germline V CDR1 and CDR2: SGHNT, YYREEE (reference sequence). The V segment lost 5 bases and the J segment 7 bases; nucleotides outside the gene matches: 5. The CDR3 length is 14 residues. The CDR3 spells CASRTQGGNSPLHF. DNA for the CDR3: TGTGCCAGCAGAACACAGGGGGGAAATTCACCCCTCCACTTT.

V and J are TRBV3-1 (or the pseudogene TRBV3-2) and TRBJ2-7, with TRBD1 matching 7 bases. J lost 5 bases, V lost 3 bases, and 10 bases had no gene match. This CDR3 region has 15 residues. CDR1 is LGHDT, CDR2 YNNKEL, per germline (reference sequence). The CDR3 is CASSHLTTGVDEQYF. The CDR3, as DNA: TGTGCCAGCAGCCACTTAACCACAGGGGTCGACGAGCAGTACTTC.

This chain connects TRBV4-1 to TRBJ2-5; 11 nucleotides line up with TRBD1. Germline CDR1 is MGHRA and CDR2 is YSYEKL. The J segment lost 2 bases and the V segment lost 4 bases, leaving 9 bases of the junction unmatched. The CDR3 totals 17 residues. The CDR3 sequence is CASSPRTGGSIQETQYF. As DNA, the CDR3 is TGCGCCAGCAGCCCGAGGACAGGGGGCTCTATTCAAGAGACCCAGTACTTC.

The CDR3 reads CASSLSLASGGPSGLEQFF. Here the CDR3 DNA reads TGTGCCAGCAGTTTATCGTTGGCTAGCGGGGGGCCGAGCGGCCTTGAGCAGTTCTTC. The rearrangement uses TRBV27 and TRBJ2-1; 11 positions match TRBD2. There are 19 residues in the CDR3. With 0 bases clipped from V and 9 bases from J, the junction kept 16 bases outside the gene matches. Germline V lookup: CDR1 MNHEY, CDR2 SMNVEV (reference sequence).

The chain has TRBV29-1 and TRBJ2-4; 10 bases align to TRBD1. Germline-derived CDR1 and CDR2 are SQVTM and ANQGSEA. The CDR3 extends over 13 amino acids. With 3 bases clipped from V and 8 bases from J, the junction kept 4 bases outside the gene matches. This CDR3 reads CSVDDRGLDIQYF. Written as DNA, the CDR3 is TGCAGCGTTGACGACAGGGGGCTGGACATTCAGTACTTC.

The CDR3 region is CASSQGVEAYQPQHF. The CDR3 nucleotides are TGTGCCAGCAGCCAAGGGGTGGAGGCGTATCAGCCCCAGCATTTT. The chain combines TRBV3-1 (or the pseudogene TRBV3-2) with TRBJ1-5; no firm D call. The germline V gene encodes CDR1 LGHDT and CDR2 YNNKEL (reference sequence). V lost 1 base to trimming and J lost 5 bases, with 12 bases between them. The CDR3 spans 15 residues.

This clone was seen more than once but under ten times. This CDR3 is CASSSRTGTNIQYF. The CDR3 nucleotides are TGTGCCAGCAGCTCACGGACAGGGACGAACATTCAGTACTTC. This chain connects TRBV7-2 to TRBJ2-4; 8 nucleotides match TRBD1. V lost 4 bases to trimming and J lost 7 bases; unmatched junction nucleotides: 6. Germline CDR1 reads SGHTA; CDR2 reads FQGNSA. This CDR3 has 14 amino acids.

CDR3 DNA: TGTGCCAGCAGCCAAGATGTGCGGCAGCCCCAGCATTTT. Protein: CASSQDVRQPQHF. The chain employs TRBV14 and TRBJ1-5; no reliable D call. Germline V gene sequence: CDR1 SGHDN, CDR2 FVKESK. The CDR3 is 13 amino acids. V gave up 0 bases and J gave up 7 bases, with 7 bases separating them.

The table lists this clone with a count of one. This chain uses TRBV6-5 with TRBJ1-2; 11 nucleotides align to TRBD1. The length of the CDR3 is 15 residues. Germline V gene sequence: CDR1 MNHEY, CDR2 SVGAGI. The V segment lost 6 bases and the J segment 4 bases; nucleotides outside the gene matches: 7. CDR3: CASSPGQGAPYGYTF. Here the CDR3 DNA reads TGTGCCAGCAGCCCCGGACAGGGGGCTCCCTATGGCTACACCTTC.

The CDR3 reads CASRYSGRAYEQYF. CDR3 DNA sequence: TGCGCCAGCCGATACAGCGGCCGAGCCTACGAGCAGTACTTC. The chain recombines TRBV5-1 with TRBJ2-7; the D gene is possibly TRBD2 (5 bases). The germline V and J ends were trimmed by 7 bases and 2 bases, with 16 bases remaining between them. This CDR3 comprises 14 residues. Looked up from germline, CDR1 is SGHRS and CDR2 is YFSETQ.

The rearrangement links TRBV2 to TRBJ1-1; D is uncertain. The CDR3 totals 11 residues. The germline V and J ends were trimmed by 6 bases and 10 bases, with 12 bases remaining between them. The germline V gene has CDR1 SNHLY and CDR2 FYNNEI. CDR3 DNA: TGTGCCAGCAGAATACCTGGCGGAGCTTTCTTT. Protein sequence: CASRIPGGAFF.

The rearrangement links TRBV19 to TRBJ1-1; TRBD1 agrees at 11 bases. The CDR3 covers 16 residues. The germline V gene has CDR1 LNHDA and CDR2 SQIVND (reference sequence). Trimming removed 8 bases from V and 1 base from J; junction bases left unmatched: 9. The CDR3 protein is CASGDRGVSGNTEAFF. CDR3 bases: TGTGCCAGTGGGGACAGGGGGGTTTCGGGGAACACTGAAGCTTTCTTT.

The V call is TRBV29-1, the J call TRBJ1-5, with 7 bases matching TRBD1. V shed 6 bases, J shed 5 bases, and the junction held 7 bases outside the gene matches. This CDR3 is 13 amino acids long. Germline V gene lookup returns CDR1 SQVTM and CDR2 ANQGSEA. CDR3 bases: TGCAGCGTAACGACAGGGAACCATCAGCCCCAGCATTTT. This encodes CSVTTGNHQPQHF.

The rearrangement uses TRBV11-2 and TRBJ2-5; 7 bases match TRBD2. V was clipped by 1 base and J by 1 base; unmatched bases: 3. The CDR3 has 15 amino acids. From germline, CDR1 is SGHAT and CDR2 FQNNGV. CDR3 coding DNA: TGTGCCAGCAGCTTAGTGGGGGGGACCCAAGAGACCCAGTACTTC. Protein: CASSLVGGTQETQYF.

This clone was detected once. This chain links TRBV14 with TRBJ2-5; 12 bases line up with TRBD2. V was pared by 6 bases and J by 9 bases, with 11 bases of the junction left unmatched. Germline values: CDR1 SGHDN, CDR2 FVKESK. This CDR3 comprises 15 residues. CDR3 region: CASSQTSGGHQAQYF. CDR3 in DNA: TGTGCCAGCAGTCAAACTAGCGGGGGGCATCAGGCCCAGTACTTC.

This rearrangement joins TRBV7-3 to TRBJ1-4, with TRBD1 identical over 12 bases. With V trimmed by 6 bases and J by 8 bases, 10 bases remained unmatched. CDR1 is SGHTA and CDR2 is FQGTGA in the germline V gene. CDR3 length equals 16 residues. The CDR3 DNA reads TGTGCCAGCAGTTCTGGGACAGGGGGCTCAGGGGAAAAACTGTTTTTT. It is translated as CASSSGTGGSGEKLFF.

This sequence joins TRBV6-5 and TRBJ2-2, with 10 bases matching TRBD2. V gave up 8 bases and J gave up 1 base; unmatched junction bases: 1. Germline assignment: CDR1 MNHEY and CDR2 SVGAGI. The CDR3 totals 14 residues. Here the CDR3 DNA reads TGTGCCAGCCGGACTAGCGGGAACACCGGGGAGCTGTTTTTT. This translates into CASRTSGNTGELFF.